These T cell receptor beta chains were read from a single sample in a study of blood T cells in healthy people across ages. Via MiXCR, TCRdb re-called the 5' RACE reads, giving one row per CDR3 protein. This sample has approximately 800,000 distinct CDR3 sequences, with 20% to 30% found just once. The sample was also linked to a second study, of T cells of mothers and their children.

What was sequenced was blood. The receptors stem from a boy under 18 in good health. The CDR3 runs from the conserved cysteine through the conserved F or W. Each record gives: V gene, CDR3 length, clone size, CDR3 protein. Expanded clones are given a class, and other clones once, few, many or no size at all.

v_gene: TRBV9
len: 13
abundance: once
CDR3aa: CASTTGYEETQYF

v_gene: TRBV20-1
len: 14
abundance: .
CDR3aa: CSAFGTTHEDIQYF

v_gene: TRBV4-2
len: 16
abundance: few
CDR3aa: CASSQDLSGSTDTQYF

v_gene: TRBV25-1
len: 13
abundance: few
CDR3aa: CASRTDRNNVLTF

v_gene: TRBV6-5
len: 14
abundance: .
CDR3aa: CATRKDRRKETQYF

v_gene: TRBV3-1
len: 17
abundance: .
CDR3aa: CASSQEGHVANTGELFF

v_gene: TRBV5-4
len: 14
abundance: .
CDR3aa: CASSLDPSYYGYTF

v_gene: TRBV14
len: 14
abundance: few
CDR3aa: CASNADGLNTEAFF

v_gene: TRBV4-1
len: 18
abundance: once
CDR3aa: CASSPSRLLTGSSYEQYF

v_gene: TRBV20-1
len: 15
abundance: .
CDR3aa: CSARRQGPYNSPLHF

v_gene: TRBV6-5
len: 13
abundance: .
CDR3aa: CASSDSGYRKLFF

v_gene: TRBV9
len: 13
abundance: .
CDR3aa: CASSVSVNQPQHF

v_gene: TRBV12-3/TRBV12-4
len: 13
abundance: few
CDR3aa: CVSTMGAENIQYF

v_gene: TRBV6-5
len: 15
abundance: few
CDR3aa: CASTLGTGGREKLFF

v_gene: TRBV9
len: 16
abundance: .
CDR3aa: CASSVEMAASSYEQYF

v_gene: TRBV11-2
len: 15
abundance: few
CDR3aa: CASSSLTGFGNTIYF

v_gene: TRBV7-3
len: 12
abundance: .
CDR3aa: CTSGKFKRTQYF

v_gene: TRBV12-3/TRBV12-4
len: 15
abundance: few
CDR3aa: CASSPLGGQNYGYTF

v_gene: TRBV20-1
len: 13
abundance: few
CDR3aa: CSARGDRNQPQHF

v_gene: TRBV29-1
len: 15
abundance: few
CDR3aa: CSGRRVGTAQETQYF

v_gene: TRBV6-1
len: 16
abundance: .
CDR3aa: CASRTVVGQSNYGYTF

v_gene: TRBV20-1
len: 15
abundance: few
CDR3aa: CSAIDGGWSEETQYF

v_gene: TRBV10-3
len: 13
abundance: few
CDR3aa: CATVTGSRQPQHF

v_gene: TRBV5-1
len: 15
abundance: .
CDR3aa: CASSLAGTDNYGYTF

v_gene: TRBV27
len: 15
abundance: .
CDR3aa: CASSPGLAGINEQFF

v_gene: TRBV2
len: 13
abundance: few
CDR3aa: CASSPLGGTEAFF